Here is one T cell receptor (beta chain) with its context. The antigen is unknown. Described time point: cycle 4 day 1 (C4D1), after 6 weeks of nivolumab. Every patient experienced relapse after autologous stem cell transplantation, and brentuximab vedotin exposure varied. The data were produced by immunoSEQ multiplex PCR, yet TCRdb's version contains in-frame clones alone and is incomplete. The sample includes about 93,000 clones, around 80% of them seen just once. The data derive from a study of PD-1 blockade in classical Hodgkin lymphoma. Broader study findings: Causes of the repertoire differences remain undefined, possibly disease activity or prior therapy. Whoever responded completely had baseline diversity much like that seen in newly diagnosed patients.

This specimen consisted of peripheral blood mononuclear cells (PBMCs), obtained before the fourth cycle of nivolumab. The source of this sequence is a human donor with classical Hodgkin lymphoma.

CDR3: CASSFFADRAVYEQYF. The CDR3 coding sequence is TGTGCCAGCAGTTTTTTCGCGGACAGGGCAGTCTACGAGCAGTACTTC. The rearrangement links TRBV28 to TRBJ2-7; 8 bases agree with TRBD1. Losses at the gene ends were 3 bases for V and 3 bases for J; bases not matched to a gene: 10. Per the germline V gene, CDR1 is MDHEN and CDR2 is SYDVKM. There are 16 residues in the CDR3. Together with reference TRBV28 and TRBJ2-7, the CDR3 gives the full variable domain: DVKVTQSSRYLVKRTGEKVFLECVQDMDHENMFWYRQDPGLGLRLIYFSYDVKMKEKGDIPEGYSVSREKKERFSLILESASTNQTSMYLCASSFFADRAVYEQYFGPGTRLTVT.